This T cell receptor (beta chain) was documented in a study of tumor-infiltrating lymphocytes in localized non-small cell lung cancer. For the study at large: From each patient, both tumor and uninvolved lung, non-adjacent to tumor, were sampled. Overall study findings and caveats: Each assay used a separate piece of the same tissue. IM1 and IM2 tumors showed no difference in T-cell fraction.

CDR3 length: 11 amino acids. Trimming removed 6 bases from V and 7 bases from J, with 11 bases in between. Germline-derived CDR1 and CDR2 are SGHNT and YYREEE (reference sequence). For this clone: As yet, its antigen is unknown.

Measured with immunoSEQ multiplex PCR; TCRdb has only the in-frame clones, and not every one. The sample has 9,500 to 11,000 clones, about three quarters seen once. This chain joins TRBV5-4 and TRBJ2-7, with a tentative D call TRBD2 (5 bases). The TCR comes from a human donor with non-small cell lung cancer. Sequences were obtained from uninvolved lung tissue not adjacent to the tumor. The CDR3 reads CASTDYREQYF. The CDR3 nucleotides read TGTGCCAGCACCGACTACCGGGAGCAGTACTTC.